This T cell receptor (beta chain) was recorded in a study of cytomegalovirus exposure and HLA in healthy donors. This CDR3 has 14 amino acids. V was cut by 2 bases and J by 6 bases, with 11 bases left in between. CDR1 MNHEY and CDR2 SVGAGI come from the germline V gene. PCR employed 60 Vbeta and 13 Jbeta primers. Repertoires were generated with immunoSEQ multiplex PCR, while TCRdb's copy carries only in-frame clones and drops some. Of almost 90,000 clones listed, roughly 85% are singletons. The sequence was obtained from a man aged 40-50 years in good health and CMV-seropositive. V and J are TRBV6-5 and TRBJ2-1; no clear D. Sample: PBMCs. CDR3 sequence reads: CASSYALWANEQFF. In DNA, the CDR3 is TGTGCCAGCAGTTACGCCTTATGGGCCAATGAGCAGTTCTTC.